At least ten counts were recorded for the clone carrying this TCR beta chain. Its antigen is unknown. Amplifying from RNA transcripts, the study obtained TCR beta CDR3 regions. The library came from an HTBI-primed first-round RT-PCR and a second-round multiplex PCR. One entry per CDR3 protein results from TCRdb running MiXCR on the multiplex PCR reads. Of around 590,000 distinct CDR3 sequences in the sample, just under 40% are singletons; the top ten hold over 3.5%. This sample was taken from a study of Graves' ophthalmopathy and Graves' hyperthyroidism. Study-wide results and limits: Ophthalmopathy progression was predicted with 55% to 71% sensitivity and 72% to 80% specificity. Thyroid clonotypes that were expanded above 0.001 frequency mostly also appeared in blood.

As diagnostic evidence, clinical symptoms, serum thyroxine, TRAb, thyroid ultrasound and orbital computed tomography were relied upon. CDR3 length: 14 amino acids. CDR1 and CDR2 from the germline V gene are LNHDA and SQIVND (reference sequence). V was trimmed by 7 bases and J by 0 bases, leaving 12 bases between them. The chain has TRBV19 and TRBJ1-1; D not certain. The source of this sequence is an adult man with Graves' hyperthyroidism. The specimen sequenced was peripheral blood or thyroid tissue (not recorded which). CDR3 DNA: TGTGCCAGTACAGCAGGAGCCATGAACACTGAAGCTTTCTTT. Its protein product is CASTAGAMNTEAFF. Filled out from reference TRBV19 and TRBJ1-1, the complete variable domain reads DGGITQSPKYLFRKEGQNVTLSCEQNLNHDAMYWYRQDPGQGLRLIYYSQIVNDFQKGDIAEGYSVSREKKESFPLTVTSAQKNPTAFYLCASTAGAMNTEAFFGQGTRLTVV.